The 11 T cell receptor beta chains given below trace back to one sample, sequenced in a study of CD8 T cells in ankylosing spondylitis. TCRdb recomputed calls from the 5' RACE reads with MiXCR, one row per CDR3 protein. The sample records 200,000 to 250,000 distinct CDR3 sequences, 6% to 8.5% being singletons. Their antigens are not known. General study findings and limits: The study identified a TCR beta motif of under ten highly homologous variants that appeared characteristic of ankylosing spondylitis blood.

The sample comprised blood, either unsorted or a sorted T cell fraction (not recorded which). The origin of the receptors is a male donor with ankylosing spondylitis.

The V gene is TRBV7-2, the J gene TRBJ2-7; 7 bases match TRBD2. V dropped 5 bases and J dropped 4; count of bases not matched to a gene: 11. The CDR3 sequence is 15 residues long. Germline CDR1 SGHTA, CDR2 FQGNSA. The CDR3 DNA follows: TGTGCCAGCAGCAAGACTAGCCGACCTGGGTACGAGCAGTACTTC. As protein: CASSKTSRPGYEQYF.

This clonotype was seen more than once but under ten times. The rearrangement links TRBV5-6 to TRBJ2-7, with no clear D. The CDR3 covers 14 residues. Trimming stripped 3 bases from V and 1 base from J, with 11 bases between. From germline, CDR1 is SGHDT and CDR2 YYEEEE. CDR3 DNA sequence: TGTGCCAGCAGCTCAATCGGAACTTCCTACGAGCAGTACTTC. Encoded protein: CASSSIGTSYEQYF.

The V call is TRBV20-1, the J call TRBJ2-1; weak D call: TRBD2 (6 bases). The V and J ends lost 6 bases and 1 base respectively, with 13 bases between them. The CDR3 has 14 amino acids. CDR1 and CDR2 (germline): DFQATT, SNEGSKA (reference sequence). The CDR3 spells CSAERVTSYNEQFF. For the CDR3, the DNA is TGCAGTGCGGAGCGGGTGACTTCCTACAATGAGCAGTTCTTC.

This clonotype was observed at least ten times. J is TRBJ1-3 and V is TRBV27, with D perhaps matching TRBD1 (5 bases). The V gene's germline CDR1 is MNHEY and CDR2 SMNVEV (reference sequence). V was shortened by 6 bases and J by 0 bases, with 9 bases between the two germline ends. The CDR3 length is 14 residues. This chain's CDR3 is CASRGHYSGNTIYF. CDR3 in DNA: TGTGCCAGCAGAGGACACTACTCTGGAAACACCATATATTTT.

This clonotype was seen ten or more times. The chain has TRBV4-3 and TRBJ1-5, with D possibly TRBD1 on 6 matching bases. V was cut by 3 bases and J by 4 bases, with 13 bases left in between. Germline CDR1 and CDR2: LGHNA and YSLEER. The CDR3 extends over 15 amino acids. The CDR3 here is CASSQWRTGNQPQHF. The CDR3 nucleotides read TGCGCCAGCAGCCAGTGGAGAACAGGGAATCAGCCCCAGCATTTT.

The rearrangement joins TRBV7-8 to TRBJ1-5; D unclear. V lost 4 bases to trimming and J lost 14 bases, with 6 bases between them. Germline lookup yields CDR1 SGHVS and CDR2 FQNEAQ. CDR3 length: 9 amino acids. CDR3 protein: CASSSYEHF. The DNA for the CDR3 is TGTGCCAGCAGCTCATACGAGCATTTT.

There are many counts of this clonotype. The rearrangement joins TRBV7-8 to TRBJ1-1; 7 bases agree with TRBD1. Germline values: CDR1 SGHVS, CDR2 FQNEAQ. The CDR3 has 13 residues. V shed 5 bases and J 1 base; nucleotides not matched to a gene: 1. CDR3 amino acids: CASSTGENTEAFF. The CDR3 nucleotides read TGTGCCAGCAGCACAGGGGAGAACACTGAAGCTTTCTTT.

The sample holds many counts of this clonotype. The CDR3 spells CASSLGTGGREKLFF. The CDR3 coding sequence is TGTGCCAGCAGTTTAGGGACAGGGGGAAGGGAAAAACTGTTTTTT. The chain recombines TRBV27 with TRBJ1-4, with 11 bases identical to TRBD1. Germline lookup yields CDR1 MNHEY and CDR2 SMNVEV (reference sequence). This CDR3 has 15 amino acids. Unmatched junction bases numbered 4, after V lost 2 bases and J lost 8 bases. Filled out from reference TRBV27 and TRBJ1-4, the complete variable domain reads EAQVTQNPRYLITVTGKKLTVTCSQNMNHEYMSWYRQDPGLGLRQIYYSMNVEVTDKGDVPEGYKVSRKEKRNFPLILESPSPNQTSLYFCASSLGTGGREKLFFGSGTQLSVL.

This clonotype was seen at least ten times. V usage is TRBV20-1 and J usage is TRBJ2-5; 9 bases are shared with TRBD1. Germline V CDR1 and CDR2: DFQATT, SNEGSKA (reference sequence). CDR3 length: 12 amino acids. The V and J ends lost 6 bases and 4 bases, in that order; junction bases with no gene match: 3. The CDR3, as DNA: TGCAGTGCCGGGGACAGGGTAGAGACCCAGTACTTC. This gives the protein CSAGDRVETQYF.

With respect to this clonotype: At one of its ends the junction is not consistent with the germline gene, which may arise from a read error. The rearrangement joins TRBV7-7 to TRBJ2-7, with 9 bases aligning to TRBD1. CDR1 and CDR2 from the germline V gene are SSHAT and FNYEAQ (reference sequence). The CDR3 extends over 15 amino acids. The CDR3 DNA follows: TGTGCTAGCAGCCCGGGACAGGGTGTTTTCTACGAGCAGTACTTC. Encoded protein: CASSPGQGVFYEQYF.

This clonotype showed up many times. The V and J genes are TRBV15 and TRBJ2-1; the match to TRBD2 covers 10 bases. The length of the CDR3 is 15 residues. V gave up 3 bases and J gave up 9 bases; unmatched junction bases: 8. The germline V gene has CDR1 LNHNV and CDR2 YYDKDF (reference sequence). The CDR3 DNA follows: TGTGCCACCAGCAGTGAGGGGACTAGCGTGTCTGAGCAGTTCTTC. It specifies CATSSEGTSVSEQFF.